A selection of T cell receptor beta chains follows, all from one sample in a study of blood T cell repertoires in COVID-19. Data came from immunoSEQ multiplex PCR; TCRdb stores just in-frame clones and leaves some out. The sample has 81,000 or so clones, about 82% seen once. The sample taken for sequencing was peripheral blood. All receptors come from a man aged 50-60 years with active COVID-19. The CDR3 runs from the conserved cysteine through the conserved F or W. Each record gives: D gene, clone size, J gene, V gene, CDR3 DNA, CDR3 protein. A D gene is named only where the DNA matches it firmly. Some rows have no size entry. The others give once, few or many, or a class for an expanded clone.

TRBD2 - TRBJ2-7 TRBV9 TGTGCCAGCAGCCCCCGTCCCGGACTAGGCTACGAGCAGTACTTC CASSPRPGLGYEQYF
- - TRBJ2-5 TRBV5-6 TGTGCCAGCAAGGAGGGGCCCTTCCAAGAGACCCAGTACTTC CASKEGPFQETQYF
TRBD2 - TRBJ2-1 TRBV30 TGTGCCTGGAGTCCCCCCCCGGGACTAGCGGGGAGCTCCTACAATGAGCAGTTCTTC CAWSPPPGLAGSSYNEQFF
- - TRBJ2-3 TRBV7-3 TGTGCCAGCAGCTTAATAGCAGGGGGCACAGATACGCAGTATTTT CASSLIAGGTDTQYF
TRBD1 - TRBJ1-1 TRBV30 TGTGCCTGGAGTGTTCGCAGGGGGGACACTGAAGCTTTCTTT CAWSVRRGDTEAFF
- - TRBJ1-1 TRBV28 TGTGCCAGCAGTTCTAGACAGGCTCGGACTGAAGCTTTCTTT CASSSRQARTEAFF
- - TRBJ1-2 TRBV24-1 TGTGCCACCAGTGATTTCACAGGGAGTAGCTACACCTTC CATSDFTGSSYTF
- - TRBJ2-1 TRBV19 TGTGCCAGTAGTGCGGGACTCACCAATTTGGGCAATGAGCAGTTCTTC CASSAGLTNLGNEQFF
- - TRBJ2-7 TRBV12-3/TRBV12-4 TGTGCCAGCAAACAAGGGGCAACGCTCGAGCAGTACTTC CASKQGATLEQYF
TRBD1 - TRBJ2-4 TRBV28 TGTGCCAGCAGTCCGTCCGGACAGGGAAAAAACATTCAGTACTTC CASSPSGQGKNIQYF
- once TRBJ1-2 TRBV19 TGTGCCAGTAGTATACAGGAATACCCAAACTATGGCTACACCTTC CASSIQEYPNYGYTF
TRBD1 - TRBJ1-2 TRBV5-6 TGTGCCAGCAGCCCACAGGGGACAGCTCCTAACTATGGCTACACCTTC CASSPQGTAPNYGYTF